Listed here are 14 T cell receptor beta chains from one sample, sequenced in a study of a mutant IDH1 vaccine in newly diagnosed glioma. Clones were read by immunoSEQ multiplex PCR, and TCRdb kept only the in-frame ones, dropping some. The repertoire holds tens of thousands of clones, with under 90% as singletons. Time point of the sample: baseline, week 1 (first vaccination visit). Specified treatment: pre-vaccination baseline after standard-of-care therapy. This material consisted of PBMCs, taken from a glioma patient treated with radiotherapy, temozolomide or both. These receptors all stem from a woman aged 50 to 65 with glioma.

Here the CDR3 DNA reads TGTGCCAGCAGCTTAGTCCAGGGTGGGACTGAAGCTTTCTTT. Translating gives CASSLVQGGTEAFF. The chain has TRBV11-2 and TRBJ1-1, with D possibly matching TRBD1 (5 bases). V shed 1 base and J shed 5 bases, with 11 bases lying between them. Germline V CDR1 and CDR2: SGHAT, FQNNGV. The length of the CDR3 is 14 residues.

This rearrangement joins TRBV27 to TRBJ2-3, with 10 bases that match TRBD2. Germline-derived CDR1 and CDR2 are MNHEY and SMNVEV (reference sequence). The length of the CDR3 is 19 residues. After removal of 5 bases from V and 8 bases from J, the junction contained 22 bases not matched to a gene. The CDR3 spells CASSTALLVAGGALATQYF. The CDR3 DNA follows: TGTGCCAGCAGTACCGCTCTCCTCGTAGCGGGGGGTGCATTGGCTACGCAGTATTTT.

The chain carries TRBV7-9 and TRBJ2-3; D remains unclear. V was shortened by 2 bases and J by 6 bases, with 6 bases between the two germline ends. This CDR3 contains 12 residues. Germline V gives CDR1 SEHNR, CDR2 FQNEAQ (reference sequence). The CDR3 region is CASSLIRDTQYF. CDR3 nucleotides: TGTGCCAGCAGCTTAATACGGGATACGCAGTATTTT.

J is TRBJ1-2 and V is TRBV18, with 9 positions matching TRBD1. V was pared by 4 bases and J by 6 bases, with 6 bases of the junction left unmatched. The CDR3 spans 14 residues. CDR1 and CDR2 from the germline V gene are KGHSH and LQKENI. CDR3 sequence reads: CASSLRTGADGYTF. The CDR3 bases are TGTGCCAGCTCACTCCGGACAGGGGCGGATGGCTACACCTTC.

The rearrangement joins TRBV19 to TRBJ1-5; D gene uncertain. The CDR3 is 13 amino acids. V was cut by 1 base and J by 4 bases, with 5 bases left in between. Per germline, CDR1 LNHDA and CDR2 SQIVND (reference sequence). CDR3 nucleotides: TGTGCCAGTAGTATAGGGCAGAATCAGCCCCAGCATTTT. Protein product: CASSIGQNQPQHF.

This rearrangement joins TRBV19 to TRBJ1-1; 10 bases line up with TRBD1. Looked up from germline, CDR1 is LNHDA and CDR2 is SQIVND (reference sequence). The CDR3 totals 14 residues. V was clipped by 5 bases and J by 6 bases; unmatched bases: 6. CDR3 DNA: TGTGCCAGTAGTTCATCCGACAGGGGGCCTGAAGCTTTCTTT. This encodes CASSSSDRGPEAFF.

This chain links TRBV12-5 with TRBJ2-5; weak D call: TRBD2 (7 bases). This CDR3 contains 15 residues. Germline V gene data show CDR1 as LGHNT and CDR2 as FRNRAP. V lost 2 bases to trimming and J lost 4 bases, with 14 bases between them. This CDR3 reads CASGLMGGLRETQYF. CDR3 coding DNA: TGTGCTAGTGGTTTGATGGGGGGGCTAAGAGAGACCCAGTACTTC.

V gene TRBV28 combines with J gene TRBJ1-2; D gene ambiguous. Per germline, CDR1 MDHEN and CDR2 SYDVKM. Deletions cut 7 bases from V and 0 bases from J, with 15 bases between. The CDR3 length is 15 residues. Here the CDR3 DNA reads TGTGCCAGCACCCCTGCAGATGTCACTAACTATGGCTACACCTTC. Protein product: CASTPADVTNYGYTF.

The V and J genes are TRBV11-3 and TRBJ1-5; D not certain. CDR1 SGHNT and CDR2 YENEEA come from the germline V gene. The CDR3 spans 14 residues. V was trimmed by 5 bases and J by 3 bases, leaving 11 bases between them. Here the CDR3 DNA reads TGTGCCAGCAGCGAGAAGATATTCAATCAGCCCCAGCATTTT. This encodes CASSEKIFNQPQHF.

This sequence joins TRBV5-1 and TRBJ1-2, with 7 bases aligning to TRBD1. The CDR3 loop spans 16 amino acids. Trimming at V came to 4 bases and at J to 2 bases, leaving 11 bases not matched to a gene. CDR1 SGHRS and CDR2 YFSETQ come from the germline V gene. The CDR3 DNA follows: TGCGCCAGCAGCGCAAACCCACAGGGGACCAACTATGGCTACACCTTC. This codes for CASSANPQGTNYGYTF. Supplemented by reference TRBV5-1 and TRBJ1-2, the full variable domain reads KAGVTQTPRYLIKTRGQQVTLSCSPISGHRSVSWYQQTPGQGLQFLFEYFSETQRNKGNFPGRFSGRQFSNSRSEMNVSTLELGDSALYLCASSANPQGTNYGYTFGSGTRLTVV.

The CDR3 sequence is CASSLVAGIQPQHF. The CDR3 region has the DNA TGTGCCAGCAGCTTAGTGGCAGGGATTCAGCCCCAGCATTTT. J is TRBJ1-5 and V is TRBV7-2; the D gene is possibly TRBD1 (5 bases). V gave up 1 base and J gave up 6 bases, with 10 bases separating them. The CDR3 has 14 amino acids. Per the germline V gene, CDR1 is SGHTA and CDR2 is FQGNSA.

This clone was seen only once. The J gene is TRBJ1-2, the V gene TRBV9, with D perhaps matching TRBD1 (6 bases). The CDR3 sequence is 14 residues long. Germline CDR1 reads SGDLS; CDR2 reads YYNGEE. The V and J ends lost 2 bases and 1 base respectively, with 9 bases between them. In DNA form, the CDR3 reads TGTGCCAGCAGCGTGACAGGACGTAACTATGGCTACACCTTC. Amino acid sequence: CASSVTGRNYGYTF.

This clone has only one observation. The chain links TRBV9 to TRBJ2-3; D remains unclear. The CDR3 is 14 amino acids. V gave up 4 bases and J gave up 4 bases, with 13 bases separating them. Per the germline V gene, CDR1 is SGDLS and CDR2 is YYNGEE. CDR3 DNA: TGTGCCAGCAGCTCGATAAGGTCGGCAGATACGCAGTATTTT. Its protein is CASSSIRSADTQYF. Using reference TRBV9 and TRBJ2-3 for the parts outside the CDR3, the full variable domain is DSGVTQTPKHLITATGQRVTLRCSPRSGDLSVYWYQQSLDQGLQFLIQYYNGEERAKGNILERFSAQQFPDLHSELNLSSLELGDSALYFCASSSIRSADTQYFGPGTRLTVL.

The chain uses TRBV2 and TRBJ1-3; TRBD1 might be the D (5 bases). This CDR3 is built from 15 residues. V was clipped by 0 bases and J by 2 bases, with 8 bases between them. CDR1 and CDR2 (germline): SNHLY, FYNNEI. The CDR3 DNA follows: TGTGCCAGCAGTGAAGCTGTAGGGGCTGGAAACACCATATATTTT. It is translated as CASSEAVGAGNTIYF.